This paragraph reports one T cell receptor beta chain. The authors prepared the TCRbeta library with unique molecular identifiers. Each CDR3 protein is one row after TCRdb ran MiXCR on the PCR reads. The sample shows 450,000 to 600,000 distinct CDR3 sequences, 15% to 20% of them seen only once. This entry belongs to a study of T-cell reconstitution after alpha-beta-depleted transplantation in children. The CDR3 length is 14 residues. Germline V gene lookup returns CDR1 SGHVS and CDR2 FQNEAQ. Trimming took 5 bases from V and 6 from J; bases not matched to a gene: 4. This clonotype originated in a human donor who donated a stem cell graft to a child with acute lymphoblastic leukemia. The chain joins TRBV7-8 to TRBJ2-7, with TRBD2 matching 13 bases. This specimen was PBMCs from the stem cell graft donor, taken from the stem cell graft. The CDR3, as DNA: TGTGCCAGCAGCCGGACTAGCGGGAGTTCCGAGCAGTACTTC. Its protein is CASSRTSGSSEQYF. Looking up the rest from reference TRBV7-8 and TRBJ2-7 gives the full variable domain: GAGVSQSPRYKVAKRGQDVALRCDPISGHVSLFWYQQALGQGPEFLTYFQNEAQLDKSGLPSDRFFAERPEGSVSTLKIQRTQQEDSAVYLCASSRTSGSSEQYFGPGTRLTVT.